This TCR beta chain was obtained from a study of Tregs in tolerant kidney transplant recipients. Study-wide points: The small number of patients limits these findings pending further validation. Biological reproducibility was not directly addressed, but technical replication error appeared minimal. Activated donor B cell expansion appeared to reveal the most relevant donor-specific TCRbeta repertoire.

Concerning this clone itself: The antigen is unknown. The DNA ends 3 residues before the CDR3 does, and the rest of the CDR3 is filled in from the germline J gene.

CDR1 and CDR2 from the germline V gene are DFQATT and SNEGSKA (reference sequence). The CDR3 covers 13 residues. Deletions cut 3 bases from V and 7 bases from J, with 13 bases between. The assay was immunoSEQ multiplex PCR, and TCRdb's table has in-frame clones only and misses some. The ten top clones account for around 0.8%, within a sample of approximately 49,000 clones. Thawed PBMCs were FACS-sorted into unstimulated CD4+CD25+CD127- regulatory T cells, CD4+CD25- non-regulatory cells, CD4 and CD8 cells. The rearrangement joins TRBV20-1 to TRBJ2-1, with D perhaps matching TRBD1 or TRBD2 (5 bases each). This sequence originates from a human donor who received a combined kidney and bone marrow transplant. The sample was CD4+ T cells from blood, taken before the transplant. CDR3 sequence: CSASHGKGNEQFF. The CDR3 DNA, read in part, is TGCAGTGCTAGTCACGGGAAGGGGAATGAG.